This T cell receptor beta chain was obtained from a study of T cells in Graves' hyperthyroidism and ophthalmopathy. Whole-study results and caveats: Blood also carried most thyroid clonotypes expanded above 0.001. Ophthalmopathy was told apart from stable hyperthyroidism by a 13 V-J model.

The investigators amplified TCR beta CDR3 regions from RNA transcripts. First-round RT-PCR of the TCR CDR3 relied on the HTBI primer set. TCRdb independently ran MiXCR on the multiplex PCR reads; one entry per CDR3 protein. The sample has about 460,000 distinct CDR3 sequences; about 20% are singletons. Clinical symptoms, serum thyroxine and TRAb, thyroid ultrasound and orbital computed tomography were used for the diagnoses. PBMCs came from 7.5 to 10 ml fresh peripheral blood. Germline values: CDR1 KGHSH, CDR2 LQKENI. V was shortened by 2 bases and J by 2 bases, with 4 bases between the two germline ends. This CDR3 region has 13 residues. This clonotype was seen only once. What it binds is unknown.

The rearrangement uses TRBV18 and TRBJ2-1; no clear D. The specimen was blood. The clonotype was recovered from a woman between 65 and 79 years old with Graves' ophthalmopathy. Here the CDR3 DNA reads TGTGCCAGCTCACCAGTGACCTACAATGAGCAGTTCTTC. Translated, it gives CASSPVTYNEQFF.